The 32 T cell receptor beta chains presented below share a single source sample, sequenced in a study of cytotoxic CD8 clonotypes in ibrutinib-treated CLL. Sequencing was performed with immunoSEQ multiplex PCR; in TCRdb, only in-frame clones are kept and a portion is missing. The table has 20,000 to 30,000 clones, approximately 71% seen once. The source material was PBMCs, sampled after 12 months of ibrutinib treatment. The source of these receptors is a human donor with chronic lymphocytic leukemia.

By frequency in the sample, this clone is large. The chain has TRBV5-1 and TRBJ1-2; D gene uncertain. Germline-derived CDR1 and CDR2 are SGHRS and YFSETQ. This CDR3 is 12 amino acids long. The V gene lost 3 bases and the J gene lost 8 bases, with 11 bases spanning the gap. CDR3 sequence (DNA): TGCGCCAGCAGCTATCTCGGGTCGGGCTACACCTTC. Translated, it gives CASSYLGSGYTF.

The rearrangement joins TRBV5-1 to TRBJ1-4; unclear D gene. The CDR3 is made up of 15 amino acids. V gave up 0 bases and J gave up 7 bases, with 13 bases separating them. CDR1 is SGHRS, CDR2 YFSETQ, per germline. CDR3 region: CASSLERGMGEKLFF. The CDR3 DNA reads as TGCGCCAGCAGCTTGGAGCGTGGGATGGGTGAAAAACTGTTTTTT.

The chain links TRBV2 to TRBJ1-6; maybe TRBD1 (5 bases). With 0 bases removed from V and 10 bases from J, the gap between germline ends came to 10 bases. CDR1 SNHLY and CDR2 FYNNEI come from the germline V gene. The CDR3 is made up of 14 amino acids. The CDR3 region is CASSEAGTDSPLHF. The CDR3, as DNA: TGTGCCAGCAGTGAAGCCGGGACGGACTCACCCCTCCACTTT.

For this clone: This CDR3 is also generated by other DNA sequences in the sample. The rearrangement links TRBV9 to TRBJ2-1; TRBD1 agrees at 7 bases. The CDR3 contains 15 residues. The J segment lost 2 bases and the V segment lost 0 bases, leaving 2 bases of the junction unmatched. Germline values: CDR1 SGDLS, CDR2 YYNGEE. In DNA form, the CDR3 reads TGTGCCAGCAGCGTAGGAGGGGGCACCTACAATGAGCAGTTCTTC. It encodes CASSVGGGTYNEQFF.

The chain links TRBV25-1 to TRBJ2-1, with TRBD1 matching over 9 bases. Germline lookup yields CDR1 MGHDK and CDR2 SYGVNS. The CDR3 runs 16 residues. V was pared by 0 bases and J by 7 bases, with 7 bases of the junction left unmatched. In DNA, the CDR3 is TGTGCCAGCAGTGAATACGAACAGGGGGCGGGTAATGAGCAGTTCTTC. This sequence encodes CASSEYEQGAGNEQFF.

The genes are TRBV5-4 and TRBJ2-1; 10 nucleotides align to TRBD2. CDR1 is SGHNT, CDR2 YYREEE, per germline (reference sequence). The CDR3 sequence is 18 residues long. The V segment lost 0 bases and the J segment 7 bases; nucleotides outside the gene matches: 13. This CDR3 reads CASSLAPRGSGGANEQFF. CDR3 in DNA: TGTGCCAGCAGCTTGGCCCCCCGCGGCAGCGGGGGGGCAAATGAGCAGTTCTTC.

The J gene is TRBJ2-4, the V gene TRBV7-2; D is unclear. The germline V and J ends were trimmed by 5 bases and 6 bases, with 11 bases remaining between them. There are 13 residues in the CDR3. Germline assignment: CDR1 SGHTA and CDR2 FQGNSA. The chain's CDR3 is CASSPNHSNIQYF. The CDR3 DNA is TGTGCCAGCAGCCCAAATCATTCAAACATTCAGTACTTC.

Only one count was recorded for this clone. The chain recombines TRBV7-2 with TRBJ2-3; weak D call: TRBD1 (6 bases). The CDR3 runs 17 residues. Germline CDR1 and CDR2: SGHTA and FQGNSA. V gave up 0 bases and J gave up 0 bases, with 13 bases separating them. CDR3 DNA: TGTGCCAGCAGCTTAGCGGCAGGGGTCCCTAGCACAGATACGCAGTATTTT. Translated: CASSLAAGVPSTDTQYF. Combining the CDR3 with reference TRBV7-2 and TRBJ2-3 gives the whole variable domain GAGVSQSPSNKVTEKGKDVELRCDPISGHTALYWYRQSLGQGLEFLIYFQGNSAPDKSGLPSDRFSAERTGGSVSTLTIQRTQQEDSAVYLCASSLAAGVPSTDTQYFGPGTRLTVL.

The chain carries TRBV5-1 and TRBJ2-2; no definite D call. The CDR3 runs to 14 residues. The V end lost 2 bases, the J end lost 5 bases, and 10 bases lay between the germline ends. In germline, CDR1 is SGHRS, CDR2 YFSETQ. The CDR3 DNA is TGCGCCAGCAGCTTCCTAGGCCATACCGGGGAGCTGTTTTTT. Protein sequence: CASSFLGHTGELFF.

This chain joins TRBV27 and TRBJ1-2, with 7 nucleotides matching TRBD1. V was clipped by 4 bases and J by 8 bases; unmatched bases: 4. CDR3 length: 12 residues. Germline CDR1 reads MNHEY; CDR2 reads SMNVEV (reference sequence). The CDR3 reads CASSYRGGGYTF. CDR3 nucleotide sequence: TGTGCCAGCAGTTACAGGGGAGGGGGCTACACCTTC.

V and J are TRBV19 and TRBJ1-3; no clear D. Looked up from germline, CDR1 is LNHDA and CDR2 is SQIVND (reference sequence). V was cut by 10 bases and J by 0 bases, with 10 bases left in between. This CDR3 region has 13 residues. CDR3 region: CATPSLSGNTIYF. CDR3 bases: TGTGCCACCCCCTCTCTCTCTGGAAACACCATATATTTT.

The V gene is TRBV30, the J gene TRBJ1-5; 10 bases line up with TRBD1. V shed 6 bases and J 2 bases; nucleotides not matched to a gene: 13. The germline V gene has CDR1 GTSNPN and CDR2 SVGIG (reference sequence). The length of the CDR3 is 17 residues. The CDR3 DNA reads TGTGCCTGCGGACCGGGACAGGGGAGGGGAGGCAATCAGCCCCAGCATTTT. Amino acid sequence: CACGPGQGRGGNQPQHF.

This chain links TRBV15 with TRBJ2-6, with D tentatively TRBD1 (5 bases). V lost 4 bases to trimming and J lost 0 bases, with 13 bases between them. Germline CDR1 reads LNHNV; CDR2 reads YYDKDF (reference sequence). There are 17 residues in the CDR3. CDR3 in DNA: TGTGCCACCAGCAAAAACTACAGGTCCTCTGGGGCCAACGTCCTGACTTTC. Its translation is CATSKNYRSSGANVLTF.

This clone occurred a few times. The chain couples TRBV27 to TRBJ2-7; 7 nucleotides line up with TRBD1. The germline V gene encodes CDR1 MNHEY and CDR2 SMNVEV (reference sequence). V was pared by 3 bases and J by 6 bases, with 8 bases of the junction left unmatched. This CDR3 is built from 14 residues. CDR3 region: CASSFSRGLGEQYF. In DNA, the CDR3 is TGTGCCAGCAGTTTTTCAAGGGGGCTTGGCGAGCAGTACTTC.

About this clone itself: One end of the junction fails to match germline, which may point to a read error. J is TRBJ2-4 and V is TRBV28, with 9 bases fitting TRBD1. This CDR3 contains 13 residues. CDR1 MDHEN and CDR2 SYDVKM come from the germline V gene. The CDR3 reads CASSPTYRGRTDF. In DNA, the CDR3 is TGTGCCAGCAGTCCTACGTACAGGGGGCGCACGGACTTC.

The chain combines TRBV5-1 with TRBJ1-2; perhaps TRBD1 as D (6 bases). Germline CDR1 reads SGHRS; CDR2 reads YFSETQ. The CDR3 has 14 amino acids. The V end was cut by 3 bases, the J end by 3 bases, with 12 bases between. CDR3 bases: TGCGCCAGCAGCTGGGCGGGGGCAGACTATGGCTACACCTTC. The encoded protein is CASSWAGADYGYTF.

The chain uses TRBV7-2 and TRBJ1-1, with TRBD1 matching over 7 bases. The CDR3 runs to 16 residues. J gave up 1 base and V 5 bases, and 10 bases lay outside the gene matches. Germline V gene data show CDR1 as SGHTA and CDR2 as FQGNSA. CDR3 amino acids: CASSPSFRTGNTEAFF. CDR3 nucleotide sequence: TGTGCCAGCAGCCCGTCGTTTCGGACAGGGAACACTGAAGCTTTCTTT.

The genes are TRBV11-2 and TRBJ1-2; TRBD1 aligns across 9 bases. Per the germline V gene, CDR1 is SGHAT and CDR2 is FQNNGV. V lost 6 bases and J lost 5; bases outside the gene matches: 13. The CDR3 covers 16 residues. CDR3 residues: CASSPQTGGGFYGYTF. CDR3 in DNA: TGTGCCAGCAGTCCCCAAACAGGGGGCGGATTTTATGGCTACACCTTC.

The CDR3 loop is CASSEVTSGPYEQYF. CDR3 coding DNA: TGTGCCAGCAGTGAAGTAACATCCGGGCCTTACGAGCAGTACTTC. The chain joins TRBV6-1 to TRBJ2-7; D ambiguous. Germline CDR1 reads MNHNS; CDR2 reads SASEGT. Trimming took 1 base from V and 4 from J, leaving 14 bases between them. The CDR3 covers 15 residues.

This chain uses TRBV5-4 with TRBJ2-3; 12 bases fit TRBD2. The V and J ends lost 3 bases and 6 bases, in that order; junction bases with no gene match: 5. Per germline, CDR1 SGHNT and CDR2 YYREEE (reference sequence). This CDR3 comprises 15 residues. The chain's CDR3 is CASSSLAGGRDTQYF. CDR3 nucleotide sequence: TGTGCCAGCAGCTCACTAGCGGGGGGTCGCGATACGCAGTATTTT.

V gene TRBV19 combines with J gene TRBJ2-5, with D hard to call. Germline V gene sequence: CDR1 LNHDA, CDR2 SQIVND (reference sequence). The V end lost 2 bases, the J end lost 1 base, and 5 bases lay between the germline ends. There are 13 residues in the CDR3. CDR3 coding DNA: TGTGCCAGTAGTATAAGTAGCCAAGAGACCCAGTACTTC. Its protein product is CASSISSQETQYF.

The chain joins TRBV11-2 to TRBJ2-7; 9 bases agree with TRBD1. CDR1 SGHAT and CDR2 FQNNGV come from the germline V gene. The V gene end was trimmed by 2 bases and the J gene end by 4 bases; junction bases not matched to a gene: 6. The CDR3 totals 15 residues. Here the CDR3 reads CASSLSGTGLYEQYF. In nucleotides, the CDR3 is TGTGCCAGCAGCTTAAGTGGGACAGGGCTATACGAGCAGTACTTC.

The chain employs TRBV10-3 and TRBJ2-2; weak D call: TRBD1 (6 bases). Germline CDR1 reads ENHRY; CDR2 reads SYGVKD. With 3 bases removed from V and 0 bases from J, the gap between germline ends came to 14 bases. The CDR3 has 17 residues. CDR3 loop: CAISEPDRLANTGELFF. The CDR3 DNA reads TGTGCCATCAGTGAACCCGACAGGTTAGCGAACACCGGGGAGCTGTTTTTT.

The V call is TRBV5-1, the J call TRBJ1-1, with D uncertain. CDR3 length: 13 amino acids. Germline CDR1 SGHRS, CDR2 YFSETQ. Trimming shortened V by 2 bases and J by 1 base, and 6 bases separated the two germline ends. CDR3 in amino acids: CASSFGKNTEAFF. The CDR3 bases are TGCGCCAGCAGCTTCGGCAAGAACACTGAAGCTTTCTTT.

The chain has TRBV1 and TRBJ2-2; TRBD1, the D gene given by the table, was not confirmed from the DNA. TRBV1 is an annotated pseudogene. The CDR3 consists of 18 residues. The CDR3 sequence is CTSSQDLLTGSITGELFF. As DNA, the CDR3 is TGCACCAGCAGCCAAGATCTATTAACAGGGTCGATCACCGGGGAGCTGTTTTTT.

The V call is TRBV2, the J call TRBJ2-2; TRBD2 matches at 7 bases. The V and J ends lost 5 bases and 4 bases, in that order; junction bases with no gene match: 7. Germline V lookup: CDR1 SNHLY, CDR2 FYNNEI. The CDR3 runs to 15 residues. The CDR3 sequence: CASSLGGAGTGELFF. DNA of the CDR3: TGTGCCAGCAGTTTGGGAGGGGCTGGCACCGGGGAGCTGTTTTTT. Drawing the rest from reference TRBV2 and TRBJ2-2, the complete variable domain is EPEVTQTPSHQVTQMGQEVILRCVPISNHLYFYWYRQILGQKVEFLVSFYNNEISEKSEIFDDQFSVERPDGSNFTLKIRSTKLEDSAMYFCASSLGGAGTGELFFGEGSRLTVL.

This rearrangement joins TRBV7-8 to TRBJ2-2; TRBD1 is a possible D gene (5 bases). Germline V gene sequence: CDR1 SGHVS, CDR2 FQNEAQ. The ends were cut back, 1 base at V and 4 bases at J, with 13 bases in the middle. There are 16 residues in the CDR3. CDR3 DNA: TGTGCCAGCAGCTTAGGGGGCGGAAGTTCCACCGGGGAGCTGTTTTTT. It specifies CASSLGGGSSTGELFF.

V usage is TRBV10-1 and J usage is TRBJ1-2, with D possibly matching TRBD1 (5 bases). Germline CDR1 is WNHNN and CDR2 is SYGVQD (reference sequence). CDR3 size: 14 residues. V was pared by 2 bases and J by 7 bases, with 14 bases between. The CDR3 DNA follows: TGCGCCAGCAGTGAGCGGGACCTTAAGTGTGGCTACACCTTC. Translated: CASSERDLKCGYTF.

The J gene is TRBJ2-3, the V gene TRBV13, with 14 bases aligning to TRBD2. Germline CDR1 is PRHDT and CDR2 is FYEKMQ (reference sequence). The CDR3 length is 18 residues. The V segment lost 4 bases and the J segment 5 bases; nucleotides outside the gene matches: 11. The CDR3 here is CASSCTVAGLAGEDTQYF. CDR3 coding DNA: TGTGCCAGCAGCTGCACTGTTGCGGGACTAGCGGGGGAAGATACGCAGTATTTT.

This clone was counted a few times. The rearrangement joins TRBV19 to TRBJ2-3; TRBD2 might be the D (7 bases). V was pared by 7 bases and J by 11 bases, with 22 bases between. Germline CDR1 reads LNHDA; CDR2 reads SQIVND (reference sequence). This CDR3 comprises 14 residues. CDR3 region: CASIERGGQTRQYF. The CDR3 region has the DNA TGTGCCAGTATTGAGAGGGGGGGCCAAACGAGGCAGTATTTT.

This clone was counted between two and nine times. The chain has TRBV7-9 and TRBJ1-2; D remains ambiguous. Per germline, CDR1 SEHNR and CDR2 FQNEAQ (reference sequence). The CDR3 length is 12 residues. The germline V and J ends were trimmed by 2 bases and 7 bases, with 8 bases remaining between them. As DNA, the CDR3 is TGTGCCAGCAGCTTACCCAGAGCTGGCTACACCTTC. Its protein product is CASSLPRAGYTF.

This chain connects TRBV7-2 to TRBJ2-7, with TRBD1 matching 8 bases. This CDR3 spans 17 amino acids. Germline V gene sequence: CDR1 SGHTA, CDR2 FQGNSA. The J segment lost 2 bases and the V segment lost 5 bases, leaving 14 bases of the junction unmatched. CDR3 residues: CASSRAVFGTGAYEQYF. CDR3 nucleotides: TGTGCCAGCAGCCGTGCTGTATTTGGGACAGGCGCCTACGAGCAGTACTTC.